A selection of T cell receptor beta chains follows, all from one sample in a study of blood T cells in healthy people across ages. TCRdb passed the 5' RACE reads through MiXCR, listing each CDR3 protein once. In the table there are around 970,000 distinct CDR3 sequences, about 51% of which are singletons. Sequencing was carried out using blood. The receptors stem from a woman aged 55-70 years in good health. CDR3s include the opening cysteine and the closing phenylalanine or tryptophan. A D gene is named only where the DNA matches it firmly. A row's size may be missing; if present it is once, few, many or a size class.

D gene: .
V gene: TRBV4-2
clone size: .
J gene: TRBJ2-1
CDR3 DNA: TGTGCCAGCAAAGAGAGCAGGGCCAACAATGAGCAGTTCTTC
CDR3 protein: CASKESRANNEQFF

D gene: .
V gene: TRBV7-9
clone size: few
J gene: TRBJ1-1
CDR3 DNA: TGTGCCAGCAGCTTAGAGGAGGGGTGGAACACTGAAGCTTTCTTT
CDR3 protein: CASSLEEGWNTEAFF

D gene: TRBD2
V gene: TRBV3-1
clone size: .
J gene: TRBJ2-2
CDR3 DNA: TGTGCCAGCAGCCCGACCCGACTCGGACTAAGTAGCGGGAAGGTTACCGGGGAGCTGTTTTTT
CDR3 protein: CASSPTRLGLSSGKVTGELFF

D gene: .
V gene: TRBV27
clone size: once
J gene: TRBJ2-7
CDR3 DNA: TGTGCCAGCAGTTTATCACTGACTTGGGGGAAGTACGAGCAGTACTTC
CDR3 protein: CASSLSLTWGKYEQYF

D gene: .
V gene: TRBV27
clone size: .
J gene: TRBJ2-7
CDR3 DNA: TGTGCCAGCAGTTCCCAAACGGGACCAAACTCCTACGAGCAGTACTTC
CDR3 protein: CASSSQTGPNSYEQYF

D gene: .
V gene: TRBV20-1
clone size: .
J gene: TRBJ1-2
CDR3 DNA: TGCAGTGCTAGAGTTTGGGCGGATGGCTACACCTTC
CDR3 protein: CSARVWADGYTF

D gene: .
V gene: TRBV20-1
clone size: .
J gene: TRBJ1-5
CDR3 DNA: TGCAGTGCTCGTAGCATGGCCCCTCAGCCCCAGCATTTT
CDR3 protein: CSARSMAPQPQHF

D gene: TRBD2
V gene: TRBV27
clone size: .
J gene: TRBJ2-5
CDR3 DNA: TGTGCCAGCAGTGTTATGCTAGCGGGAGTGGAGCAGTACTTC
CDR3 protein: CASSVMLAGVEQYF

D gene: .
V gene: TRBV20-1
clone size: few
J gene: TRBJ1-4
CDR3 DNA: TGCAGTGCTAGAGATTTCAAAGAGGAAAATGAAAAACTGTTTTTT
CDR3 protein: CSARDFKEENEKLFF

D gene: .
V gene: TRBV6-5
clone size: .
J gene: TRBJ2-5
CDR3 DNA: TGTGCCAGCAGTTATGGGATAAGGCGAGTGGGCGGGGAGACCCAGTACTTC
CDR3 protein: CASSYGIRRVGGETQYF

D gene: TRBD2
V gene: TRBV4-1
clone size: few
J gene: TRBJ2-7
CDR3 DNA: TGCGCCAGCAGCCAAGTTTCAAGGACTAGCAGCTACGAGCAGTACTTC
CDR3 protein: CASSQVSRTSSYEQYF

D gene: TRBD1
V gene: TRBV2
clone size: few
J gene: TRBJ2-7
CDR3 DNA: TGTGCCAGCCGCCCGGGGACAGACTCCTACGAGCAGTACTTC
CDR3 protein: CASRPGTDSYEQYF

D gene: .
V gene: TRBV3-1
clone size: .
J gene: TRBJ2-1
CDR3 DNA: TGTGCCAGCAGTCGTTCAGCTAGCAGGACTAATGAGCAGTTCTTC
CDR3 protein: CASSRSASRTNEQFF

D gene: .
V gene: TRBV3-1
clone size: .
J gene: TRBJ2-1
CDR3 DNA: TGTGCCAGCAGCCAAGACCCGAGCGGGTGGGCTGAAGGGTTCTTC
CDR3 protein: CASSQDPSGWAEGFF

D gene: .
V gene: TRBV5-1
clone size: few
J gene: TRBJ2-7
CDR3 DNA: TGCGCCAGCAGCCCAGGGACCCCAAATAACGAGCAGTACTTC
CDR3 protein: CASSPGTPNNEQYF

D gene: TRBD1
V gene: TRBV20-1
clone size: few
J gene: TRBJ1-5
CDR3 DNA: TGCAGTGCTAGAGTGACAGGGATAAATCAGCCCCAGCATTTT
CDR3 protein: CSARVTGINQPQHF

D gene: .
V gene: TRBV20-1
clone size: .
J gene: TRBJ1-2
CDR3 DNA: TGCAGTGTCACAACCTTCAGGGAGACTAACTATGGCTACACCTTC
CDR3 protein: CSVTTFRETNYGYTF

D gene: TRBD2
V gene: TRBV5-1
clone size: .
J gene: TRBJ2-7
CDR3 DNA: TGCGCCAGCAGTCTGAGTGGGAGGGCCGACGAGCAGTACTTC
CDR3 protein: CASSLSGRADEQYF

D gene: TRBD2
V gene: TRBV15
clone size: .
J gene: TRBJ2-7
CDR3 DNA: TGTGCCCCCAGCAGAGCCCCGGGACTAGGGTTCTACGAGCAGTACTTC
CDR3 protein: CAPSRAPGLGFYEQYF

D gene: .
V gene: TRBV6-2/TRBV6-3
clone size: few
J gene: TRBJ2-5
CDR3 DNA: TGTGCCAGCAGACCTCCTGCGGAAGAGACCCAGTACTTC
CDR3 protein: CASRPPAEETQYF

D gene: TRBD1
V gene: TRBV20-1
clone size: .
J gene: TRBJ2-7
CDR3 DNA: TGCAGTGCTAGACACCCGACAGGGGTCGACGAGCAGTACTTC
CDR3 protein: CSARHPTGVDEQYF

D gene: .
V gene: TRBV5-1
clone size: few
J gene: TRBJ2-5
CDR3 DNA: TGCGCCAGCAGCACCTTATACAGGAAGGAGACCCAGTACTTC
CDR3 protein: CASSTLYRKETQYF

D gene: .
V gene: TRBV18
clone size: .
J gene: TRBJ1-1
CDR3 DNA: TGTGCCAGCGCACCCCAGGACACTGAAGCTTTCTTT
CDR3 protein: CASAPQDTEAFF

D gene: TRBD2
V gene: TRBV7-9
clone size: .
J gene: TRBJ2-3
CDR3 DNA: TGTGCCAGCAGCTTAAGAAGTTTCGCGACTAGCGGCACAGATACGCAGTATTTT
CDR3 protein: CASSLRSFATSGTDTQYF

D gene: TRBD2
V gene: TRBV14
clone size: few
J gene: TRBJ2-1
CDR3 DNA: TGTGCCAGCAGCCGTGGCCACGGGCTAGCGGTTGACAATGAGCAGTTCTTC
CDR3 protein: CASSRGHGLAVDNEQFF

D gene: .
V gene: TRBV9
clone size: .
J gene: TRBJ2-1
CDR3 DNA: TGTGCCAGCAGCGTATTTAGTAGCGCCAATGAGCAGTTCTTC
CDR3 protein: CASSVFSSANEQFF

D gene: .
V gene: TRBV9
clone size: .
J gene: TRBJ1-2
CDR3 DNA: TGTGCCAGCAGCGCTGACACGAGGATCGGCTACACCTTC
CDR3 protein: CASSADTRIGYTF

D gene: TRBD2
V gene: TRBV19
clone size: .
J gene: TRBJ2-3
CDR3 DNA: TGTGCCAGTAGTACCCCGGGTAGCGGGAGACCAGATACGCAGTATTTT
CDR3 protein: CASSTPGSGRPDTQYF

D gene: TRBD2
V gene: TRBV5-1
clone size: .
J gene: TRBJ2-3
CDR3 DNA: TGCGCCAGCCAGAATAGCGGGAATGGGGCAGATACGCAGTATTTT
CDR3 protein: CASQNSGNGADTQYF

D gene: .
V gene: TRBV10-3
clone size: .
J gene: TRBJ1-2
CDR3 DNA: TGTGCCATCAGTCCGGACAGTTACTATGGCTACACCTTC
CDR3 protein: CAISPDSYYGYTF

D gene: .
V gene: TRBV3-1
clone size: .
J gene: TRBJ1-1
CDR3 DNA: TGTGCCAGCAGCCAACGCTACAGGAACACTGAAGCTTTCTTT
CDR3 protein: CASSQRYRNTEAFF

D gene: TRBD1
V gene: TRBV5-1
clone size: .
J gene: TRBJ1-1
CDR3 DNA: TGCGCCAGCAGCGGATCACAGGGGGGCACTGAAGCTTTCTTT
CDR3 protein: CASSGSQGGTEAFF